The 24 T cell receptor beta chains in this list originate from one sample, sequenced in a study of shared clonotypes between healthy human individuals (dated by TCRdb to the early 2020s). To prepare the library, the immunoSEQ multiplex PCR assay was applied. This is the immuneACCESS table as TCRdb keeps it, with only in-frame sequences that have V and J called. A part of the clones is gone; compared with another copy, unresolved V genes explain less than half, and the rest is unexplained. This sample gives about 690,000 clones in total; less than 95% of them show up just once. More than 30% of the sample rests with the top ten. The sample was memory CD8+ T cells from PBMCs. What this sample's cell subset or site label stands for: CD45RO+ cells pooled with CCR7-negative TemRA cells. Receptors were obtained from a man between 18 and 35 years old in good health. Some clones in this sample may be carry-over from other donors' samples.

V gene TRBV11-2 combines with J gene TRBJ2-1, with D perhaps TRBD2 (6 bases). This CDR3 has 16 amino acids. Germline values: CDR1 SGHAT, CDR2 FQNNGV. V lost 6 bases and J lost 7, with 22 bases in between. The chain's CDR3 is CASREEGGWPPNEQFF. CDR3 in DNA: TGTGCCAGCAGAGAGGAGGGAGGTTGGCCGCCAAATGAGCAGTTCTTC.

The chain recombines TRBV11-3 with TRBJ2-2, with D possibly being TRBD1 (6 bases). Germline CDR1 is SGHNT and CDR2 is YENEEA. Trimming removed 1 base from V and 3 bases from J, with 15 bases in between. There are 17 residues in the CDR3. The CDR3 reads CASSLVAPGVDTGELFF. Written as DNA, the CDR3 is TGTGCCAGCAGCTTAGTAGCCCCAGGGGTCGACACCGGGGAGCTGTTTTTT.

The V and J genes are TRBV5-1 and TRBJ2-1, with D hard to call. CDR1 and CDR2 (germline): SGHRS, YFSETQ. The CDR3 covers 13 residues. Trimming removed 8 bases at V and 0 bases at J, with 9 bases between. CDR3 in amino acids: CASQTPSYNEQFF. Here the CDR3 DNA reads TGCGCCAGTCAAACCCCCTCCTACAATGAGCAGTTCTTC.

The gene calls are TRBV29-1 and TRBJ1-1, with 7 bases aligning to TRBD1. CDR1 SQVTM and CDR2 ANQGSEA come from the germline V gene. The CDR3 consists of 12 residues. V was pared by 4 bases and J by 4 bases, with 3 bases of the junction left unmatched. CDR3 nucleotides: TGCAGCGTTGGGGGACAGAGCACTGAAGCTTTCTTT. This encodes CSVGGQSTEAFF.

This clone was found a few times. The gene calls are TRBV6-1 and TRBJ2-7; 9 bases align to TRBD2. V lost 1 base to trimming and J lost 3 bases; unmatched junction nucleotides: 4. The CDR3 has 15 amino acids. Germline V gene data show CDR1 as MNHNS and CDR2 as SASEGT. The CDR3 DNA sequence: TGTGCCAGCAGTGAAGGGGCTAGCGGGAACTACGAGCAGTACTTC. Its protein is CASSEGASGNYEQYF.

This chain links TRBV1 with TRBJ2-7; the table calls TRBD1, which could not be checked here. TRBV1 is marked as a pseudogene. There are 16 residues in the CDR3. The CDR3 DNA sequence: TGCACCAGCAGCCCAAGCAACACCGGGACATCCTACGAGCAGTACTTC. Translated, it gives CTSSPSNTGTSYEQYF.

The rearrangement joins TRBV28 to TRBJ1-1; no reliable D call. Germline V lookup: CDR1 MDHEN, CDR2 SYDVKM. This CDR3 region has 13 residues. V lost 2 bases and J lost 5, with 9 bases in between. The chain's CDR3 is CASSLVLGTEAFF. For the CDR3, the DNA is TGTGCCAGCAGTTTAGTTTTGGGGACTGAAGCTTTCTTT.

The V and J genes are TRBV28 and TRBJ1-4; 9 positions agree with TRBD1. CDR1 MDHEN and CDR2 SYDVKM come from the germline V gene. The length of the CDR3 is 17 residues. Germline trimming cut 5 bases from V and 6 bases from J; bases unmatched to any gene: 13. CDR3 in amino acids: CASSRDRVEPRDEKLFF. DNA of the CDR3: TGTGCCAGCAGTCGGGACAGGGTTGAACCTAGGGATGAAAAACTGTTTTTT.

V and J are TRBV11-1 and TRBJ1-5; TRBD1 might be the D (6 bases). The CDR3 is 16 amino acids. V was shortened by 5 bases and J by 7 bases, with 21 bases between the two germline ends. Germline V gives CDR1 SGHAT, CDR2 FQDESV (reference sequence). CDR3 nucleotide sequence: TGTGCCAGCAGCACGACAGTCGGGGGGCGCGGGCAGCCCCAGCATTTT. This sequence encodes CASSTTVGGRGQPQHF.

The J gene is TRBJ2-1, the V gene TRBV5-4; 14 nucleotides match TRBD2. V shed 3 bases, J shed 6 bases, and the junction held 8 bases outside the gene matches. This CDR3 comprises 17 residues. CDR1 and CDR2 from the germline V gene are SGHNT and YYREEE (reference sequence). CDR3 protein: CASSWGTSGSIGNEQFF. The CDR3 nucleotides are TGTGCCAGCAGCTGGGGGACTAGCGGGAGTATAGGCAATGAGCAGTTCTTC.

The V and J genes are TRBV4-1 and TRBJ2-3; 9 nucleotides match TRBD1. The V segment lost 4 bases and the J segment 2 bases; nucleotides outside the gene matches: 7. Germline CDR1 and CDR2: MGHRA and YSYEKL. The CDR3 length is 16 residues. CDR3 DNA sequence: TGCGCCAGCAGCCCCCGGGACAGGGTGGCCACAGATACGCAGTATTTT. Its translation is CASSPRDRVATDTQYF.

The CDR3 DNA reads as TGTGCCAGCAGCCTGAGGGGGCCAGCCTACAATGAGCAGTTCTTC. Protein product: CASSLRGPAYNEQFF. The chain is built from TRBV5-6 and TRBJ2-1; 7 bases are shared with TRBD1. The CDR3 runs to 15 residues. Looked up from germline, CDR1 is SGHDT and CDR2 is YYEEEE. With 4 bases clipped from V and 2 bases from J, the junction kept 6 bases outside the gene matches.

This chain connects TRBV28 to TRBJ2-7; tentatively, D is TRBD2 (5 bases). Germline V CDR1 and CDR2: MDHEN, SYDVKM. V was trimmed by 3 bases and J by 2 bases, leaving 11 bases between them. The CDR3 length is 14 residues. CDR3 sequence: CASSFSTGTYEQYF. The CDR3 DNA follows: TGTGCCAGCAGTTTTTCAACCGGGACCTACGAGCAGTACTTC.

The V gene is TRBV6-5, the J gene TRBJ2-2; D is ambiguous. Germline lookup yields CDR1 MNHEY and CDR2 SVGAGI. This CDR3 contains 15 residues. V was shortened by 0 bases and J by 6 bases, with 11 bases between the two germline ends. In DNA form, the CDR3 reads TGTGCCAGCAGTTACTCGCTCAGCCACCCCGGGGAGCTGTTTTTT. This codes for CASSYSLSHPGELFF.

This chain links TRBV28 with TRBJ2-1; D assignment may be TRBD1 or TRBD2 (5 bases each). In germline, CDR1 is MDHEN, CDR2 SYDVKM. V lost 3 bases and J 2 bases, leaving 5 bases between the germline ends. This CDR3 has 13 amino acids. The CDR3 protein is CASSLGAYNEQFF. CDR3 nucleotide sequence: TGTGCCAGCAGTTTGGGGGCCTACAATGAGCAGTTCTTC.

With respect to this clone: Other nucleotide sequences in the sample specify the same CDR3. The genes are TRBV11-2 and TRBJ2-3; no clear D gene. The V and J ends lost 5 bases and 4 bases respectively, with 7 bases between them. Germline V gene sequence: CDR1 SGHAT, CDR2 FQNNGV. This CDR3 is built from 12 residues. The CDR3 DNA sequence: TGTGCCAGCAGCCTAGGGTCAGATACGCAGTATTTT. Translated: CASSLGSDTQYF.

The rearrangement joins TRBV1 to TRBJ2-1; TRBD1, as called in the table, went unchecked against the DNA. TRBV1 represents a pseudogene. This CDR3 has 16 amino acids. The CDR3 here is CTSSRGRGRRYNEQFF. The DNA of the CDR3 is TGCACCAGCAGCCGCGGAAGGGGAAGAAGGTACAATGAGCAGTTCTTC.

This CDR3 is CASSWTGEPNQPQHF. The CDR3 region has the DNA TGTGCCAGCAGCTGGACAGGGGAACCTAATCAGCCCCAGCATTTT. The chain couples TRBV7-2 to TRBJ1-5; 9 positions agree with TRBD1. CDR1 and CDR2 from the germline V gene are SGHTA and FQGNSA. The CDR3 extends over 15 amino acids. V gave up 4 bases and J gave up 4 bases; unmatched junction bases: 5.

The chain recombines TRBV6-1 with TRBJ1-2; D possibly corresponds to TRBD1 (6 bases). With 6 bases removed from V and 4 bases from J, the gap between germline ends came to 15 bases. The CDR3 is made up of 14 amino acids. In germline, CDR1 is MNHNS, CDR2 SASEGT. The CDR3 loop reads CASRDPGHIYGYTF. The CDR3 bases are TGTGCCAGCAGAGATCCGGGACACATCTATGGCTACACCTTC.

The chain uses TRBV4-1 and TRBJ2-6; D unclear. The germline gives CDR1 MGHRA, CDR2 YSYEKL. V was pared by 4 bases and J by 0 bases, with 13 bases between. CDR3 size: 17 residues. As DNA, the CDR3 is TGCGCCAGCAGCCCCTACGCCGCCCACTCTGGGGCCAACGTCCTGACTTTC. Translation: CASSPYAAHSGANVLTF.

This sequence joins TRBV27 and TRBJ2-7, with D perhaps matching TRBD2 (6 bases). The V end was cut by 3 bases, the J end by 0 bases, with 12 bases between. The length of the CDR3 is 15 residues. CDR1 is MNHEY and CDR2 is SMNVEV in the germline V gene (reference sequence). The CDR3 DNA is TGTGCCAGCAGTTTCGATAGCGGTAGCTCCTACGAGCAGTACTTC. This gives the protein CASSFDSGSSYEQYF.

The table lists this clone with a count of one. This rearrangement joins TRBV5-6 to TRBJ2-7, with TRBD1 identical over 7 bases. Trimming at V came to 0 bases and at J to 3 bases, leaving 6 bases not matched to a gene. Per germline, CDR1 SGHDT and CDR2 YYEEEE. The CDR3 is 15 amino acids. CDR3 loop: CASSLEEGAYYEQYF. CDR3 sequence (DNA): TGTGCCAGCAGCTTGGAAGAGGGGGCTTACTACGAGCAGTACTTC.

The CDR3 region has the DNA TGCGCCAGCAGCCAAGTATTGGCGGCTTTCAATCAGCCCCAGCATTTT. It specifies CASSQVLAAFNQPQHF. J is TRBJ1-5 and V is TRBV4-3, with D unresolved. The CDR3 consists of 16 residues. V lost 1 base and J 3 bases, leaving 13 bases between the germline ends. The germline CDR1 and CDR2 sequences are LGHNA and YSLEER.

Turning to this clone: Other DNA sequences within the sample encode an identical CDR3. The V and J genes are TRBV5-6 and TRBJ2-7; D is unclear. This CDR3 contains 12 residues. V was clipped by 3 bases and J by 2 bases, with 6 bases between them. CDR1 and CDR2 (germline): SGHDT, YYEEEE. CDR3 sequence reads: CASSYLTYEQYF. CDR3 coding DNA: TGTGCCAGCAGCTATTTAACCTACGAGCAGTACTTC.